These T cell receptor beta chains were read from a single sample in a study of blood T cell repertoires in COVID-19. Data came from immunoSEQ multiplex PCR; TCRdb stores just in-frame clones and leaves some out. The sample includes about 300,000 clones, more than 75% of them seen just once. The source material was PBMCs or T cells enriched from blood (not recorded which). All receptors derive from a man aged 30 to 45 who had recovered from COVID-19. CDR3s include the opening cysteine and the closing phenylalanine or tryptophan.

v_call cdr3_aa
TRBV28 CASSPDSTKGTQYF
TRBV18 CASSPPSTGSEAFF
TRBV18 CASSSYQGAESPLHF
TRBV7-9 CASSSGPGIGYTF
TRBV5-1 CASSLGLANTGELFF
TRBV10-1 CASSSSLGGGYRETQYF
TRBV7-2 CASSLGQGSTEAFF
TRBV21-1 CATPSGTSGGEQETQYF
TRBV5-5 CASSTETGGGYTF
TRBV7-8 CASSLGAAGGGEQYF
TRBV28 CASSSAATFSGNTIYF
TRBV19 CASTMGPSGETQYF
TRBV12-5 CASGLGAGVLFGETQYF
TRBV24-1 CATSDGRDSPRAYTF
TRBV19 CASSGSSGRSWDEQFF
TRBV5-1 CASSLGGQTENSPLHF
TRBV10-1 CASSLPGNEQFF
TRBV5-6 CASSLWLQGPQPQHF
TRBV13 CASSRGDRAYQETQYF
TRBV5-1 CASSPGTGDTEAFF
TRBV11-3 CASSFGGAQNEQYF
TRBV6-5 CASSYLGTSGHGELFF
TRBV2 CASRPDRGAEAFF